The clone carrying this T cell receptor beta chain came up a few times. Its antigen is unidentified. This specimen comes from a study of T-cell reconstitution after alpha-beta-depleted transplantation in children. Study results and caveats: T-cell numbers and diversity one year post-transplant derived largely from freshly generated T cells. Reportedly, only several hundred clones from non-depleted graft cells drove alpha-beta T-cell counts at about two months.

Researchers prepared the TCRbeta library using unique molecular identifiers, the study reports. TCRdb ran MiXCR on the PCR reads and lists one entry per CDR3 protein. The profile covers about 250,000 distinct CDR3 sequences, with about 24% appearing a single time and 4% to 5.5% taken by the ten largest. Looked up from germline, CDR1 is MGHRA and CDR2 is YSYEKL. Germline trimming cut 1 base from V and 6 bases from J; bases unmatched to any gene: 17. CDR3 length: 19 amino acids. This material consisted of PBMCs, mostly from graft donor cells, taken 360 days after TCRalphabeta/CD19-depleted stem cell transplant. The rearrangement uses TRBV4-1 and TRBJ2-3; 9 bases line up with TRBD2. This TCR was sampled from a female patient aged 2 to 10 who had a stem cell transplant for congenital amegakaryocytic thrombocytopenia, so the T cells may come from the graft donor. The CDR3 coding sequence is TGCGCCAGCAGCCAAGGAAAGTTCCAGCGGGGGGCCTCTCGGGATACGCAGTATTTT. This translates into CASSQGKFQRGASRDTQYF.